This TCR beta chain is from a study of cytomegalovirus exposure and HLA in healthy donors. Study information: Earlier results showed approximately 110 million unique TCR beta sequences derived from about 179 million T cells.

This clone has ten or more counts. PCR used 60 Vbeta primers and 13 Jbeta primers. Libraries were prepared by immunoSEQ multiplex PCR; TCRdb keeps only in-frame clonotypes and omits some of them. The sample contains 150,000 or so clones, roughly 10% of which appear only once. Germline assignment: CDR1 SGHRS and CDR2 YFSETQ. V lost 3 bases to trimming and J lost 0 bases, with 10 bases between them. The CDR3 is made up of 16 amino acids. The source material was PBMCs. The sequence was obtained from a man aged 50-59 years in good health and CMV-seronegative. The chain combines TRBV5-1 with TRBJ2-6; no definite D call. The CDR3 protein is CASSSHASSGANVLTF. The DNA for the CDR3 is TGCGCCAGCAGCTCCCATGCGAGCTCTGGGGCCAACGTCCTGACTTTC.